The count of the clone carrying this TCR beta chain is one. The CDR3 loop spans 14 amino acids. Germline CDR1 is LNHDA and CDR2 is SQIVND (reference sequence). V shed 4 bases, J shed 5 bases, and the junction held 7 bases outside the gene matches. This entry belongs to a study of blood T cell repertoires in COVID-19. Overall study context: Samples representing acute and convalescent COVID-19 were sourced from the United States, Italy and Spain.

The data were produced by immunoSEQ multiplex PCR, yet TCRdb's version contains in-frame clones alone and is incomplete. The sample has 150,000 to 200,000 clones, 86% seen once. Material for sequencing was peripheral blood. The sequence derives from a woman aged 25-40 years with active or convalescent COVID-19. This sequence joins TRBV19 and TRBJ2-5; 7 positions match TRBD1. As DNA, the CDR3 is TGTGCCAGTAGTACCAACAGGGGACGGGAGACCCAGTACTTC. As protein: CASSTNRGRETQYF. Drawing the rest from reference TRBV19 and TRBJ2-5, the complete variable domain is DGGITQSPKYLFRKEGQNVTLSCEQNLNHDAMYWYRQDPGQGLRLIYYSQIVNDFQKGDIAEGYSVSREKKESFPLTVTSAQKNPTAFYLCASSTNRGRETQYFGPGTRLLVL.